The 17 T cell receptor beta chains reported below all come from one sample, sequenced in a study of blood T cell repertoires in COVID-19. Using immunoSEQ multiplex PCR, the repertoire was profiled, and TCRdb retains in-frame clones only, with some absent. The profile shows about 130,000 clones, around 88% of them singletons. Sample: PBMCs or T cells enriched from blood (not recorded which). The source of these receptors is a woman in her forties or fifties who had recovered from COVID-19.

The chain carries TRBV7-9 and TRBJ1-5, with a tentative D call TRBD1 (6 bases). Germline V gene data show CDR1 as SEHNR and CDR2 as FQNEAQ (reference sequence). V shed 0 bases and J shed 2 bases, with 14 bases lying between them. This CDR3 comprises 17 residues. CDR3 in amino acids: CASSLARGRGGNQPQHF. The CDR3 region has the DNA TGTGCCAGCAGCTTAGCGCGGGGGAGGGGGGGCAATCAGCCCCAGCATTTT.

The V call is TRBV30, the J call TRBJ1-1; 7 bases match TRBD1. CDR3 size: 13 residues. The J segment lost 2 bases and the V segment lost 4 bases, leaving 4 bases of the junction unmatched. CDR1 GTSNPN and CDR2 SVGIG come from the germline V gene (reference sequence). The CDR3 sequence is CAWNRGENTEAFF. CDR3 coding DNA: TGTGCCTGGAACAGGGGCGAAAACACTGAAGCTTTCTTT.

This rearrangement joins TRBV24-1 to TRBJ2-1, with 8 nucleotides matching TRBD2. The junction had 6 bases not matched to a gene; V was cut back by 4 bases and J by 2 bases. The CDR3 runs to 16 residues. Per germline, CDR1 KGHDR and CDR2 SFDVKD. This CDR3 is CATSESGGGTYNEQFF. CDR3 nucleotides: TGTGCCACCAGTGAATCTGGCGGGGGGACCTACAATGAGCAGTTCTTC.

This clone was recorded a few times. V is TRBV6-2 or TRBV6-3 and J is TRBJ1-5, with TRBD1 as a possible D gene (5 bases). Germline loops: CDR1 MNHEY, CDR2 SVGEGT. The V and J ends lost 2 bases and 4 bases respectively, with 15 bases between them. This CDR3 contains 16 residues. In DNA, the CDR3 is TGTGCCAGCAGTTACACACAGGAGGCGGGAAATCAGCCCCAGCATTTT. As protein: CASSYTQEAGNQPQHF.

A few counts support this clone. This chain joins TRBV28 and TRBJ1-1; 7 bases are a match to TRBD1. Germline CDR1 reads MDHEN; CDR2 reads SYDVKM. Trimming removed 5 bases from V and 2 bases from J; junction bases left unmatched: 11. There are 16 residues in the CDR3. CDR3 protein: CASSETDRELNTEAFF. The CDR3 DNA follows: TGTGCCAGCAGTGAGACCGACAGGGAGCTTAACACTGAAGCTTTCTTT.

About this clone: The conserved closing phenylalanine or tryptophan is absent in this CDR3, likely reflecting a read error. The DNA is omitted, as the CDR3 cannot be located on it reliably, and the CDR3 follows TCRdb's listing. The chain recombines TRBV9 with TRBJ2-7; the table calls TRBD2, which could not be checked here. The V gene's germline CDR1 is SGDLS and CDR2 YYNGEE. Counting both end residues, the CDR3 totals 10 amino acids. CDR3 residues: CASSVVEGEA.

The genes are TRBV3-1 (or the pseudogene TRBV3-2) and TRBJ2-2; D possibly corresponds to TRBD2 (6 bases). This CDR3 spans 13 amino acids. The V end lost 0 bases, the J end lost 7 bases, and 6 bases lay between the germline ends. Germline V gene sequence: CDR1 LGHDT, CDR2 YNNKEL (reference sequence). The chain's CDR3 is CASSQDSGGELFF. For the CDR3, the DNA is TGTGCCAGCAGCCAAGATAGCGGCGGGGAGCTGTTTTTT.

This clone has only a few counts. V and J are TRBV3-1 (or the pseudogene TRBV3-2) and TRBJ1-4, with D tentatively TRBD1 (6 bases). CDR3 length: 15 residues. CDR1 and CDR2 (germline): LGHDT, YNNKEL (reference sequence). V was clipped by 0 bases and J by 8 bases, with 13 bases between them. CDR3 sequence (DNA): TGTGCCAGCAGCCAAGAACACCGGGACATAGAAAAACTGTTTTTT. Translating it yields CASSQEHRDIEKLFF.

The DNA of the CDR3 is TGTGCCAGCAGCCCCCGACTAGCGGGGAACACAGATACGCAGTATTTT. Translating gives CASSPRLAGNTDTQYF. The rearrangement joins TRBV9 to TRBJ2-3; 11 nucleotides agree with TRBD2. CDR1 is SGDLS, CDR2 YYNGEE, per germline. The CDR3 runs 16 residues. J was trimmed by 2 bases and V by 4 bases; bases with no gene match: 6.

This chain connects TRBV6-1 to TRBJ1-2; 7 bases fit TRBD1. The CDR3 runs 17 residues. The V gene's germline CDR1 is MNHNS and CDR2 SASEGT. V was pared by 1 base and J by 2 bases, with 10 bases of the junction left unmatched. The CDR3 nucleotides read TGTGCCAGCAGTGAAGTGGTTACAGGGGCGCTAAACTATGGCTACACCTTC. This translates into CASSEVVTGALNYGYTF.

V is TRBV7-2 and J is TRBJ2-7; tentative D call: TRBD2 (6 bases). CDR1 SGHTA and CDR2 FQGNSA come from the germline V gene. This CDR3 contains 17 residues. Trimming took off 5 bases at V and 2 bases at J, with 22 bases between the two ends. The CDR3 reads CASSPNGVAGSPYEQYF. The CDR3 DNA follows: TGTGCCAGCAGCCCCAATGGGGTTGCGGGGAGCCCCTACGAGCAGTACTTC.

The gene calls are TRBV12-5 and TRBJ1-2, with 9 bases that match TRBD1. This CDR3 region has 17 residues. Germline assignment: CDR1 LGHNT and CDR2 FRNRAP. V trimming: 0 bases; J trimming: 4 bases; junction bases outside the gene matches: 9. The CDR3 coding sequence is TGTGCTAGTGGTTTGGTACATTCGGGACAGGGCGGCTATGGCTACACCTTC. It is translated as CASGLVHSGQGGYGYTF.

V usage is TRBV18 and J usage is TRBJ2-7; 10 bases line up with TRBD2. This CDR3 is 17 amino acids long. Per the germline V gene, CDR1 is KGHSH and CDR2 is LQKENI. The V gene end was trimmed by 5 bases and the J gene end by 6 bases; junction bases not matched to a gene: 16. CDR3 in DNA: TGTGCCAGCTCAGTTCTAGCGGGGGCCGATATCGCGGCCGAGCAGTACTTC. Translated: CASSVLAGADIAAEQYF.

The chain recombines TRBV24-1 with TRBJ2-3; 11 positions agree with TRBD1. The CDR3 has 16 residues. In germline, CDR1 is KGHDR, CDR2 SFDVKD. Trimming cost V 3 bases and J 3 bases; bases outside gene matches: 4. CDR3 sequence reads: CATSDPGQGATDTQYF. In DNA form, the CDR3 reads TGTGCCACCAGTGATCCCGGACAGGGGGCGACAGATACGCAGTATTTT.

The CDR3 DNA sequence: TGTGCCAGCACTACAGGGGGCTACGAGCAGTACTTC. This translates into CASTTGGYEQYF. This rearrangement joins TRBV12-3 or TRBV12-4 to TRBJ2-7, with 8 bases identical to TRBD1. Trimming removed 7 bases from V and 3 bases from J; junction bases left unmatched: 2. The CDR3 runs to 12 residues.

The chain has TRBV4-3 and TRBJ2-1, with 11 bases aligning to TRBD2. In germline, CDR1 is LGHNA, CDR2 YSLEER. The CDR3 is 17 residues long. Trimming at V came to 4 bases and at J to 7 bases, leaving 12 bases not matched to a gene. The CDR3 DNA sequence: TGCGCCAGCAGCCCCCGTCTTAGCGGGGGGGCCAAGAATGAGCAGTTCTTC. This sequence encodes CASSPRLSGGAKNEQFF.

This chain connects TRBV27 to TRBJ2-7; D call uncertain. The CDR3 contains 12 residues. The ends were cut back, 4 bases at V and 0 bases at J, with 4 bases in the middle. Germline loops: CDR1 MNHEY, CDR2 SMNVEV (reference sequence). CDR3 DNA sequence: TGTGCCAGCAGTTATAGCTCCTACGAGCAGTACTTC. It specifies CASSYSSYEQYF.